These 22 T cell receptor beta chains originate from one sample sequenced in a study of CD8 T cells in Susac syndrome. RNA totalling roughly 0.45 to 1 ug underwent reverse transcription with random hexamers. Each CDR3 protein is one row after TCRdb ran MiXCR on the immunoSEQ multiplex PCR reads. The sample records 250,000 to 300,000 distinct CDR3 sequences, approximately 81% being singletons. The specimen was CD8+ T cells from PBMCs. Every receptor here comes from a human donor with multiple sclerosis.

Points on this clonotype: A read error may account for a junction end that differs from germline. The chain is built from TRBV9 and TRBJ1-2, with D perhaps matching TRBD1 (5 bases). The germline gives CDR1 SGDLS, CDR2 YYNGEE. The CDR3 runs to 10 residues. CDR3 nucleotides: TGTGCCAGCAGGGGGCCCTTTGTCGCCTTC. Its protein is CASRGPFVAF. The full variable domain, completed using reference TRBV9 and TRBJ1-2, is DSGVTQTPKHLITATGQRVTLRCSPRSGDLSVYWYQQSLDQGLQFLIQYYNGEERAKGNILERFSAQQFPDLHSELNLSSLELGDSALYFCASRGPFVAFGSGTRLTVV.

The chain recombines TRBV24-1 with TRBJ1-2; the D gene is possibly TRBD1 (6 bases). V dropped 2 bases and J dropped 9 bases, with 12 bases sitting between them. The CDR3 covers 13 residues. Germline V CDR1 and CDR2: KGHDR, SFDVKD. The CDR3 loop reads CATSDWYTGSYTF. As DNA, the CDR3 is TGTGCCACCAGTGATTGGTATACAGGGAGCTACACCTTC.

The chain employs TRBV19 and TRBJ2-1; 10 nucleotides line up with TRBD2. The CDR3 is 15 residues long. Germline V gene data show CDR1 as LNHDA and CDR2 as SQIVND (reference sequence). V lost 5 bases and J lost 10; bases outside the gene matches: 11. CDR3 coding DNA: TGTGCCAGTAGTTTCGGACTAGCGGCCTGGAGGGAGCAGTTCTTC. This codes for CASSFGLAAWREQFF.

This chain uses TRBV5-1 with TRBJ1-5; D is unresolved. With 1 base removed from V and 8 bases from J, the gap between germline ends came to 10 bases. Germline V gene sequence: CDR1 SGHRS, CDR2 YFSETQ. The length of the CDR3 is 13 residues. The CDR3 sequence: CASSLYPLEPQHF. The CDR3 DNA follows: TGCGCCAGCAGCTTGTACCCCTTGGAGCCCCAGCATTTT. Together with reference TRBV5-1 and TRBJ1-5, the CDR3 gives the full variable domain: KAGVTQTPRYLIKTRGQQVTLSCSPISGHRSVSWYQQTPGQGLQFLFEYFSETQRNKGNFPGRFSGRQFSNSRSEMNVSTLELGDSALYLCASSLYPLEPQHFGDGTRLSIL.

The rearrangement uses TRBV9 and TRBJ2-4; 11 nucleotides align to TRBD2. CDR3 length equals 16 residues. V lost 3 bases and J lost 4; bases outside the gene matches: 6. CDR1 is SGDLS and CDR2 is YYNGEE in the germline V gene. In DNA, the CDR3 is TGTGCCAGCAGCGAGGGAGGGACTAGCGGAAAAAACATTCAGTACTTC. Translated: CASSEGGTSGKNIQYF.

V usage is TRBV5-1 and J usage is TRBJ1-1; no firm D call. CDR1 and CDR2 from the germline V gene are SGHRS and YFSETQ. The CDR3 is 16 residues long. Between the trimmed V and J ends, which lost 4 bases and 8 bases, there was a span of 24 bases. CDR3: CASSPLSSRAGSEAFF. DNA for the CDR3: TGCGCCAGCAGCCCCCTGTCGTCTAGGGCGGGATCAGAAGCTTTCTTT.

The chain joins TRBV7-9 to TRBJ2-1, with D perhaps matching TRBD1 (6 bases). This CDR3 has 16 amino acids. Germline lookup yields CDR1 SEHNR and CDR2 FQNEAQ (reference sequence). V lost 5 bases and J lost 0, with 14 bases in between. The CDR3: CASSPPDRSSYNEQFF. The CDR3, as DNA: TGTGCCAGCAGCCCGCCCGACAGGAGCTCCTACAATGAGCAGTTCTTC.

V usage is TRBV3-1 and J usage is TRBJ2-5; maybe TRBD2 (6 bases). CDR1 and CDR2 (germline): LGHDT, YNNKEL (reference sequence). The CDR3 covers 16 residues. The germline V and J ends were trimmed by 2 bases and 4 bases, with 17 bases remaining between them. CDR3: CASSQLRRDSRETQYF. In DNA form, the CDR3 reads TGTGCCAGCAGCCAATTGCGGCGGGATTCGCGAGAGACCCAGTACTTC.

This clonotype was recorded once. The chain couples TRBV28 to TRBJ1-1; a possible D gene is TRBD1 (6 bases). The CDR3 extends over 13 amino acids. Per the germline V gene, CDR1 is MDHEN and CDR2 is SYDVKM. The V and J ends lost 3 bases and 11 bases respectively, with 16 bases between them. CDR3 DNA sequence: TGTGCCAGCAGTTTGGACAACAGGGTGGGGGCTTTCTTT. Translated, it gives CASSLDNRVGAFF.

V usage is TRBV27 and J usage is TRBJ1-1; possibly TRBD1 for D (6 bases). This CDR3 is built from 14 residues. CDR1 MNHEY and CDR2 SMNVEV come from the germline V gene (reference sequence). V gave up 8 bases and J gave up 10 bases, with 23 bases separating them. The chain's CDR3 is CASGSNRVEKGAFF. CDR3 DNA sequence: TGTGCCAGCGGATCCAACAGGGTAGAAAAAGGAGCTTTCTTT.

The gene calls are TRBV27 and TRBJ2-7; TRBD1 aligns across 7 bases. CDR3 size: 13 residues. Germline CDR1 reads MNHEY; CDR2 reads SMNVEV (reference sequence). V trimming: 3 bases; J trimming: 3 bases; junction bases outside the gene matches: 2. The CDR3 here is CASSLGTDYEQYF. In DNA, the CDR3 is TGTGCCAGCAGTTTGGGGACAGACTACGAGCAGTACTTC.

This chain joins TRBV19 and TRBJ2-1, with D tentatively TRBD2 (6 bases). The CDR3 spans 13 residues. The V end was cut by 6 bases, the J end by 5 bases, with 11 bases between. Germline CDR1 is LNHDA and CDR2 is SQIVND (reference sequence). In nucleotides, the CDR3 is TGTGCCAGTAGCCGGGGGTTAGACAATGAGCAGTTCTTC. Protein: CASSRGLDNEQFF.

The chain employs TRBV4-1 and TRBJ2-2; no clear D gene. The CDR3 contains 14 residues. CDR1 is MGHRA, CDR2 YSYEKL, per germline. V gave up 0 bases and J gave up 5 bases, with 7 bases separating them. Here the CDR3 reads CASSQDQRTGELFF. The CDR3 nucleotides are TGCGCCAGCAGCCAAGATCAGCGTACCGGGGAGCTGTTTTTT.

The rearrangement uses TRBV5-4 and TRBJ1-1; D not resolved. Germline CDR1 and CDR2: SGHNT and YYREEE (reference sequence). The V end lost 2 bases, the J end lost 8 bases, and 10 bases lay between the germline ends. The CDR3 runs to 12 residues. DNA of the CDR3: TGTGCCAGCAGCTTATCGGGAAACGAAGCTTTCTTT. This gives the protein CASSLSGNEAFF.

The chain combines TRBV9 with TRBJ2-3; weak D call: TRBD2 (6 bases). The germline gives CDR1 SGDLS, CDR2 YYNGEE. Trimming pared 0 bases from V and 4 bases from J, leaving 12 bases between. The CDR3 length is 15 residues. DNA for the CDR3: TGTGCCAGCAGCGTAGCGGGACTCAGGTCAGATACGCAGTATTTT. The encoded protein is CASSVAGLRSDTQYF. The entire variable domain, with the rest obtained from reference TRBV9 and TRBJ2-3, is as follows: DSGVTQTPKHLITATGQRVTLRCSPRSGDLSVYWYQQSLDQGLQFLIQYYNGEERAKGNILERFSAQQFPDLHSELNLSSLELGDSALYFCASSVAGLRSDTQYFGPGTRLTVL.

The chain employs TRBV5-1 and TRBJ2-7; 13 bases line up with TRBD2. Germline assignment: CDR1 SGHRS and CDR2 YFSETQ. CDR3 length: 19 amino acids. V shed 3 bases and J 0 bases; nucleotides not matched to a gene: 12. The CDR3 loop reads CASSSPGTSGRARSYEQYF. CDR3 nucleotides: TGCGCCAGCAGCTCCCCCGGTACTAGCGGGAGGGCCCGCTCCTACGAGCAGTACTTC.

The chain joins TRBV5-1 to TRBJ1-2, with D unresolved. V was cut by 1 base and J by 2 bases, with 15 bases left in between. The length of the CDR3 is 16 residues. Germline loops: CDR1 SGHRS, CDR2 YFSETQ. This chain's CDR3 is CASSLRSAERNYGYTF. The CDR3 DNA follows: TGCGCCAGCAGCTTGAGATCGGCAGAGCGAAACTATGGCTACACCTTC.

The V call is TRBV9, the J call TRBJ2-1; D not resolved. This CDR3 is built from 12 residues. The germline V gene encodes CDR1 SGDLS and CDR2 YYNGEE. Trimming shortened V by 3 bases and J by 6 bases, and 7 bases separated the two germline ends. CDR3 in amino acids: CASSAIVNEQFF. The DNA of the CDR3 is TGTGCCAGCAGCGCCATAGTCAATGAGCAGTTCTTC.

A single count supports this clonotype. The V gene is TRBV7-2, the J gene TRBJ2-3; D is uncertain. The V gene's germline CDR1 is SGHTA and CDR2 FQGNSA. The CDR3 contains 18 residues. Trimming took off 5 bases at V and 1 base at J, with 22 bases between the two ends. For the CDR3, the DNA is TGTGCCAGCAGCCTCAACCCGCCCTTATTTGAGGGCACAGATACGCAGTATTTT. It yields the protein CASSLNPPLFEGTDTQYF.

The chain joins TRBV3-1 to TRBJ2-3; D is undetermined. The germline V and J ends were trimmed by 0 bases and 2 bases, with 3 bases remaining between them. The germline gives CDR1 LGHDT, CDR2 YNNKEL (reference sequence). This CDR3 has 13 amino acids. For the CDR3, the DNA is TGTGCCAGCAGCCAAGACGCCACAGATACGCAGTATTTT. This codes for CASSQDATDTQYF.

This clonotype was seen a single time. The rearrangement uses TRBV27 and TRBJ2-5; 8 bases fit TRBD2. V shed 2 bases and J 4 bases; nucleotides not matched to a gene: 3. Germline CDR1 is MNHEY and CDR2 is SMNVEV (reference sequence). The CDR3 contains 14 residues. The DNA of the CDR3 is TGTGCCAGCAGTTTAATCGCGGGAGGAGAGACCCAGTACTTC. Amino acid sequence: CASSLIAGGETQYF.

The chain combines TRBV3-1 with TRBJ2-1; D unclear. The CDR3 sequence is 16 residues long. Germline V gene data show CDR1 as LGHDT and CDR2 as YNNKEL (reference sequence). V was clipped by 4 bases and J by 0 bases, with 13 bases between them. CDR3: CASSPAVRLSYNEQFF. The CDR3 bases are TGTGCCAGCAGCCCCGCCGTGAGGCTCTCCTACAATGAGCAGTTCTTC.